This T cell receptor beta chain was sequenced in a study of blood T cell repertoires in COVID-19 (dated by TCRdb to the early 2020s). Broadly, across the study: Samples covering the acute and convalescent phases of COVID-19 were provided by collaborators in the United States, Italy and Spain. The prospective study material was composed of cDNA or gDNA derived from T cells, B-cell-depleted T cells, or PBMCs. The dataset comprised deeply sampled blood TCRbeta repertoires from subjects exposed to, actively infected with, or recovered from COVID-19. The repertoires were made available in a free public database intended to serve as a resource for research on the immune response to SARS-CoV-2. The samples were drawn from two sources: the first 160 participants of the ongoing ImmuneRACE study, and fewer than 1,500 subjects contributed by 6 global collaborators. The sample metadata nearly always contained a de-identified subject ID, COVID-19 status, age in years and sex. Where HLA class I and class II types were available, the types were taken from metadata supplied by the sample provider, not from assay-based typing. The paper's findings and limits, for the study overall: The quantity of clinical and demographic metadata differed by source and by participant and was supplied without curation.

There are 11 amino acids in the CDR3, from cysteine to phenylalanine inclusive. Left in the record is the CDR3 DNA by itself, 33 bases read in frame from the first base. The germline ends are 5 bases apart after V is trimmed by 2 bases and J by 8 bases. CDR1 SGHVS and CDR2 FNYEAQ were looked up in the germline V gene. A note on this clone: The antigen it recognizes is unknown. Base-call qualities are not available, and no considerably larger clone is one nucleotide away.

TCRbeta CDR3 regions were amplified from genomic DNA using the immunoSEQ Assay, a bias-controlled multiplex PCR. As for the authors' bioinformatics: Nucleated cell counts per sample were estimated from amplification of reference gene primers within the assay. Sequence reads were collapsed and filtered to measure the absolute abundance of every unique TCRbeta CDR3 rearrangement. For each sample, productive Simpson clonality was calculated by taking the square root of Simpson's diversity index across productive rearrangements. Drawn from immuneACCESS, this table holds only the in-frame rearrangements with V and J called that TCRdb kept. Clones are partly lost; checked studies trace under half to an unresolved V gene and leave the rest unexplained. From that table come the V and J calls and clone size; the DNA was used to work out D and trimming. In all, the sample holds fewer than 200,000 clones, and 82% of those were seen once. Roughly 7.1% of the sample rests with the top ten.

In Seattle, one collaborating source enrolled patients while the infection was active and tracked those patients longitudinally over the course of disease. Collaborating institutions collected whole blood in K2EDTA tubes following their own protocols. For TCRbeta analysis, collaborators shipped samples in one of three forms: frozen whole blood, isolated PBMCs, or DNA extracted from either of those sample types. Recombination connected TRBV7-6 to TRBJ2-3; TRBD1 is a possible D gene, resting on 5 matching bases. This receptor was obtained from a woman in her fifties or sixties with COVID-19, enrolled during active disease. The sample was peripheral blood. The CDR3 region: CASSLQGTQYF. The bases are TGTGCCAGCAGCTTACAGGGTACGCAGTATTTT.